This TCR beta chain emerged from a study of memory CD4+ T cells and cytomegalovirus serostatus. Whole-study context: This sample comes from healthy Belgian adults, 9 CMV seropositive, approximately 22 seronegative. General study points: Each of 67 CMV-associated TCRbeta sequences occurred in one to five individuals. Median bootstrapped AUC for CMV status was around 0.96 originally, about 0.9 US-trained.

A few counts support this clone. Antigen: not known. Single viable CD3+CD4+CD8-CD45RO+ cells were sorted as the memory CD4+ T cells. Serum IgG to CMV pp150, pp28, p38 and p52 defined serostatus. Assay: immunoSEQ multiplex PCR; the TCRdb copy retains only in-frame clones and omits some. Of about 54,000 clones listed, 70% to 75% are singletons. J gave up 4 bases and V 1 base, and 17 bases lay outside the gene matches. Germline V gene lookup returns CDR1 KGHSH and CDR2 LQKENI. This CDR3 has 20 amino acids. This TCR came from an adult in good health and CMV-seropositive. The V gene is TRBV18, the J gene TRBJ1-5; 9 bases map to TRBD1. Sequenced sample: memory CD4+ T cells from blood. CDR3 sequence reads: CASSPLPTGGSGISNQPQHF. The CDR3 region has the DNA TGTGCCAGCTCACCACTCCCGACAGGGGGGAGTGGGATATCAAATCAGCCCCAGCATTTT.